These 27 T cell receptor beta chains were all obtained from the same sample, sequenced in a study of radiation and T cells in renal cell carcinoma. Repertoires were generated with immunoSEQ multiplex PCR, while TCRdb's copy carries only in-frame clones and drops some. In the table there are more than 15,000 clones, about 55% of which are singletons. Stated treatment: treatment-naive control, cytoreductive nephrectomy. This material consisted of tumor tissue, taken from a patient whose treatment was nephrectomy without radiotherapy. Receptor source: a man aged 50-59 years with renal cell carcinoma.

V gene TRBV11-2 combines with J gene TRBJ2-7, with TRBD1 matching over 7 bases. This CDR3 has 15 residues. Germline values: CDR1 SGHAT, CDR2 FQNNGV. After removal of 3 bases from V and 2 bases from J, the junction contained 7 bases not matched to a gene. The CDR3 coding sequence is TGTGCCAGCAGCTTCTTGGGGACAGCGACCTACGAGCAGTACTTC. It encodes CASSFLGTATYEQYF. The complete variable domain, with remaining parts taken from reference TRBV11-2 and TRBJ2-7, reads EAGVAQSPRYKIIEKRQSVAFWCNPISGHATLYWYQQILGQGPKLLIQFQNNGVVDDSQLPKDRFSAERLKGVDSTLKIQPAKLEDSAVYLCASSFLGTATYEQYFGPGTRLTVT.

In its sample, this clone was seen a few times. This chain links TRBV7-8 with TRBJ1-5; no clear D gene. CDR1 is SGHVS, CDR2 FQNEAQ, per germline. V lost 5 bases and J 0 bases, leaving 11 bases between the germline ends. This CDR3 has 15 amino acids. CDR3 bases: TGTGCCAGCAGCGCCGCGGAGGTTAGCAATCAGCCCCAGCATTTT. It is translated as CASSAAEVSNQPQHF.

Only a few counts were recorded for this clone. The V call is TRBV5-3, the J call TRBJ1-2; possible D gene TRBD1, 5 bases. TRBV5-3 is known as an ORF, though its function is uncertain. V lost 2 bases and J 8 bases, leaving 10 bases between the germline ends. The CDR3 contains 12 residues. The CDR3 loop is CARSFPQGGYTF. The CDR3 DNA reads TGTGCCAGAAGCTTCCCCCAGGGAGGCTACACCTTC.

This clone showed up just a few times. CDR3 DNA sequence: TGTGCCAGTAGATCTACGGAGGGACCCAAAAACATTCAGTACTTC. Amino acids: CASRSTEGPKNIQYF. The chain has TRBV19 and TRBJ2-4; tentative D call: TRBD2 (6 bases). The CDR3 spans 15 residues. The germline V gene encodes CDR1 LNHDA and CDR2 SQIVND (reference sequence). V was pared by 6 bases and J by 2 bases, with 14 bases between.

The chain recombines TRBV6-5 with TRBJ2-2, with 8 nucleotides matching TRBD1. CDR1 and CDR2 (germline): MNHEY, SVGAGI. The V segment lost 4 bases and the J segment 4 bases; nucleotides outside the gene matches: 8. The CDR3 extends over 16 amino acids. The DNA for the CDR3 is TGTGCCAGCAGTTCCCCGACAGGGGTCGGCACCGGGGAGCTGTTTTTT. Amino acids: CASSSPTGVGTGELFF.

This clone was detected a few times. The CDR3 bases are TGTGCCAGCAGCTTACCAGGGAGCTCCTACGAGCAGTACTTC. Its translation: CASSLPGSSYEQYF. The chain carries TRBV5-4 and TRBJ2-7; perhaps D is TRBD1 or TRBD2 (5 bases each). Per germline, CDR1 SGHNT and CDR2 YYREEE (reference sequence). With 2 bases removed from V and 0 bases from J, the gap between germline ends came to 9 bases. The CDR3 is 14 residues long.

By share of the sample, this clone is medium-sized. The rearrangement links TRBV4-3 to TRBJ2-1, with TRBD1 matching over 10 bases. Germline V gene data show CDR1 as LGHNA and CDR2 as YSLEER. J gave up 5 bases and V 1 base, and 5 bases lay outside the gene matches. This CDR3 has 16 amino acids. CDR3 region: CASSQAGQGGNNEQFF. The CDR3 region has the DNA TGCGCCAGCAGCCAAGCCGGACAGGGGGGGAACAATGAGCAGTTCTTC.

The CDR3 nucleotides are TGTGCCAGTAGTATTGGACAGGGGAATCAGCCCCAGCATTTT. It encodes CASSIGQGNQPQHF. The V gene is TRBV19, the J gene TRBJ1-5; 9 bases line up with TRBD1. CDR1 is LNHDA, CDR2 SQIVND, per germline (reference sequence). J gave up 4 bases and V 3 bases, and 1 base lay outside the gene matches. The CDR3 consists of 14 residues.

V usage is TRBV29-1 and J usage is TRBJ1-2, with TRBD1 identical over 11 bases. CDR1 and CDR2 from the germline V gene are SQVTM and ANQGSEA. Losses at the gene ends were 7 bases for V and 10 bases for J; bases not matched to a gene: 5. The CDR3 totals 11 residues. The CDR3 sequence: CSALGQGAYTF. The CDR3 DNA reads as TGCAGCGCCCTTGGACAGGGGGCCTACACCTTC.

This clone appeared a few times. The chain recombines TRBV7-3 with TRBJ2-3, with 8 bases matching TRBD2. Germline loops: CDR1 SGHTA, CDR2 FQGTGA. V lost 3 bases and J lost 3; bases outside the gene matches: 2. The CDR3 spans 14 residues. CDR3 nucleotide sequence: TGTGCCAGCAGCTTCTCGGGGGGGACAGATACGCAGTATTTT. It yields the protein CASSFSGGTDTQYF.

The V and J genes are TRBV7-9 and TRBJ2-4, with D perhaps matching TRBD1 or TRBD2 (5 bases each). Germline CDR1 reads SEHNR; CDR2 reads FQNEAQ (reference sequence). With 8 bases removed from V and 0 bases from J, the gap between germline ends came to 11 bases. The CDR3 contains 14 residues. The CDR3 DNA is TGTGCCAGCGGGGGACGACTAGCCAAAAACATTCAGTACTTC. Its translation is CASGGRLAKNIQYF.

The CDR3 is CASRKQGMNTEAFF. CDR3 sequence (DNA): TGTGCCAGCAGGAAACAAGGAATGAACACTGAAGCTTTCTTT. The V call is TRBV7-8, the J call TRBJ1-1; no clear D. CDR1 and CDR2 from the germline V gene are SGHVS and FQNEAQ. The CDR3 extends over 14 amino acids. V lost 6 bases to trimming and J lost 0 bases, with 11 bases between them.

V and J are TRBV6-4 and TRBJ1-2; D might be TRBD1 (6 bases). Germline V gene sequence: CDR1 MRHNA, CDR2 SNTAGT. Trimming shortened V by 5 bases and J by 6 bases, and 13 bases separated the two germline ends. This CDR3 comprises 13 residues. CDR3 sequence reads: CASSRSGVDGYTF. The CDR3 DNA follows: TGTGCCAGCAGTAGATCAGGGGTCGATGGCTACACCTTC.

J is TRBJ1-4 and V is TRBV19; D may be TRBD1 (6 bases). This CDR3 is 17 amino acids long. With 6 bases removed from V and 1 base from J, the gap between germline ends came to 18 bases. The germline gives CDR1 LNHDA, CDR2 SQIVND (reference sequence). The CDR3 sequence is CASRKTGSLLTNEKLFF. Written as DNA, the CDR3 is TGTGCCAGTAGAAAGACAGGAAGTCTGTTAACTAATGAAAAACTGTTTTTT. Complete variable domain (other parts from reference TRBV19 and TRBJ1-4): DGGITQSPKYLFRKEGQNVTLSCEQNLNHDAMYWYRQDPGQGLRLIYYSQIVNDFQKGDIAEGYSVSREKKESFPLTVTSAQKNPTAFYLCASRKTGSLLTNEKLFFGSGTQLSVL.

This clone was counted a few times. The chain has TRBV2 and TRBJ1-6, with 7 bases aligning to TRBD1. V shed 4 bases and J 14 bases; nucleotides not matched to a gene: 14. The germline CDR1 and CDR2 sequences are SNHLY and FYNNEI. The CDR3 totals 15 residues. The CDR3 region is CASSVGSRGNLALHF. CDR3 nucleotides: TGTGCCAGCAGTGTAGGATCCAGGGGGAATTTGGCCCTCCACTTT.

The chain employs TRBV9 and TRBJ2-7, with TRBD1 matching 7 bases. The CDR3 contains 16 residues. CDR1 SGDLS and CDR2 YYNGEE come from the germline V gene. The J segment lost 0 bases and the V segment lost 4 bases, leaving 10 bases of the junction unmatched. In nucleotides, the CDR3 is TGTGCCAGCAGCCCCCGGGACAGCCGGAGCTCCTACGAGCAGTACTTC. This translates into CASSPRDSRSSYEQYF.

The chain links TRBV28 to TRBJ2-3, with D possibly called TRBD1 or TRBD2 (5 bases each). This CDR3 region has 17 residues. The germline V gene has CDR1 MDHEN and CDR2 SYDVKM. V was cut by 6 bases and J by 2 bases, with 21 bases left in between. For the CDR3, the DNA is TGTGCCAGCAGCATGGCCCTGGGGGTTACATTCACAGATACGCAGTATTTT. Its translation is CASSMALGVTFTDTQYF.

This clone came up a few times. The chain joins TRBV7-2 to TRBJ1-1, with TRBD1 as a possible D gene (6 bases). V shed 1 base and J shed 4 bases, with 13 bases lying between them. The CDR3 runs to 15 residues. Germline CDR1 SGHTA, CDR2 FQGNSA. The CDR3, as DNA: TGTGCCAGCAGCTTAGGATACGAAGGGGGCACTGAAGCTTTCTTT. This translates into CASSLGYEGGTEAFF.

CDR3 protein: CASSLWTFGETQYF. CDR3 sequence (DNA): TGCGCCAGCAGCCTCTGGACCTTCGGAGAGACCCAGTACTTC. The chain carries TRBV4-1 and TRBJ2-5, with D unclear. This CDR3 is built from 14 residues. CDR1 and CDR2 from the germline V gene are MGHRA and YSYEKL. V was clipped by 4 bases and J by 4 bases, with 13 bases between them.

This clone was observed once. J is TRBJ1-3 and V is TRBV9; D uncertain. V shed 4 bases and J shed 0 bases, with 11 bases lying between them. CDR1 SGDLS and CDR2 YYNGEE come from the germline V gene. The CDR3 consists of 15 residues. Here the CDR3 DNA reads TGTGCCAGCAGCCTAGGATATGACTCTGGAAACACCATATATTTT. Amino acids: CASSLGYDSGNTIYF.

V usage is TRBV5-8 and J usage is TRBJ1-5; no clear D gene. V lost 1 base, J lost 0 bases, and 8 bases lay in between. This CDR3 comprises 15 residues. Germline V gene sequence: CDR1 SGHTS, CDR2 YDEGEE. The CDR3 sequence is CASSLRRDSNQPQHF. The CDR3 DNA follows: TGTGCCAGCAGCTTGAGAAGGGATAGCAATCAGCCCCAGCATTTT.

CDR3 DNA: TGTGCCAGCAGCTTGGGCGCCTACGAGCAGTACTTC. Its translation: CASSLGAYEQYF. The chain couples TRBV7-9 to TRBJ2-7; D not certain. V was pared by 3 bases and J by 2 bases, with 5 bases between. Germline loops: CDR1 SEHNR, CDR2 FQNEAQ (reference sequence). The CDR3 is 12 residues long.

This chain uses TRBV7-3 with TRBJ1-3; 7 positions agree with TRBD1. V was pared by 3 bases and J by 4 bases, with 6 bases of the junction left unmatched. The CDR3 length is 15 residues. Per the germline V gene, CDR1 is SGHTA and CDR2 is FQGTGA. CDR3 in amino acids: CASSLEGARGNTIYF. The CDR3 region has the DNA TGTGCCAGCAGCTTGGAGGGGGCGAGAGGAAACACCATATATTTT.

V usage is TRBV6-1 and J usage is TRBJ2-3; D ambiguous. Germline V CDR1 and CDR2: MNHNS, SASEGT. The CDR3 contains 14 residues. Trimming left V 4 bases short and J 8 bases short, with 16 bases between. The CDR3 loop is CASSVSLVVGTQYF. The DNA of the CDR3 is TGTGCCAGCAGTGTGAGCCTCGTCGTGGGTACGCAGTATTTT.

The J gene is TRBJ2-7, the V gene TRBV18; perhaps D is TRBD1 or TRBD2 (5 bases each). The length of the CDR3 is 13 residues. Germline assignment: CDR1 KGHSH and CDR2 LQKENI. Trimming left V 1 base short and J 5 bases short, with 9 bases between. CDR3: CASSPQGSDEQYF. DNA of the CDR3: TGTGCCAGCTCACCACAGGGGAGCGACGAGCAGTACTTC.

A few counts support this clone. J is TRBJ1-2 and V is TRBV9, with D uncertain. Germline CDR1 reads SGDLS; CDR2 reads YYNGEE. CDR3 size: 15 residues. V was cut by 0 bases and J by 2 bases, with 11 bases left in between. The CDR3 loop is CASSVGSDFNYGYTF. CDR3 bases: TGTGCCAGCAGCGTAGGGAGCGATTTCAACTATGGCTACACCTTC.

On this clone itself: The junction departs from the called germline gene at one end, perhaps through a read error. This CDR3 is CASSLEGNGYTF. For the CDR3, the DNA is TGTGCCAGCAGCCTAGAAGGGAACGGCTACACCTTC. This chain joins TRBV11-2 and TRBJ1-2; D unresolved. Germline CDR1 is SGHAT and CDR2 is FQNNGV. The CDR3 has 12 residues.